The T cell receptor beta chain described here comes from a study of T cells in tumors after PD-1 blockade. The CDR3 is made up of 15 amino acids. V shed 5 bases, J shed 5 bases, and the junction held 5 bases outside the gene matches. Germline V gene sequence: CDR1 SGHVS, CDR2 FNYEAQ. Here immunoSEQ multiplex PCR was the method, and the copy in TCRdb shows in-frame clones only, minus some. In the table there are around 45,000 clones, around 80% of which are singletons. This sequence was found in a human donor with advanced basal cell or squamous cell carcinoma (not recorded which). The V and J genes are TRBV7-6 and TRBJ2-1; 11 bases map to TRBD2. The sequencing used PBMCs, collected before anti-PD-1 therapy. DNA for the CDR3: TGTGCCAGCAGCCGATCGACTAGCGGGAACAATGAGCAGTTCTTC. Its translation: CASSRSTSGNNEQFF.